The T cell receptor (beta chain) described here comes from a study of TIL therapy for anti-PD-1-resistant metastatic lung cancer. Study summary: Patients had a median age of approximately 57 years (range about 35-85).

This clone was counted between two and nine times. The time point denotes: pre-treatment sample, taken before nivolumab and TIL therapy. The tumor samples were excised metastases, mostly pleural nodules or supraclavicular lymph nodes. Adults with stage 4 NSCLC were enrolled in a phase I trial. This CDR3 has 16 amino acids. Trimming took 4 bases from V and 1 from J, leaving 15 bases between them. In germline, CDR1 is SGDLS, CDR2 YYNGEE. This was the immunoSEQ v3 assay. Libraries were sequenced to 1.5 million to 2.5 million read pairs (survey) or roughly 5-6 million (deep). The assay was immunoSEQ multiplex PCR, and TCRdb's table has in-frame clones only and misses some. The repertoire includes 9,500 to 15,000 clones, approximately 59% of them detected once, and 7.4% sits in the top ten.

The sequence was collected from a person aged 25-85 years with non-small cell lung cancer. Sequenced material: tumor tissue, taken at baseline. The genes are TRBV9 and TRBJ2-1; possible D gene TRBD1, 5 bases. CDR3 sequence (DNA): TGTGCCAGCAGCCCCGGCCCCCAGGGTTCCTACAATGAGCAGTTCTTC. This codes for CASSPGPQGSYNEQFF.